The 18 T cell receptor beta chains given below trace back to one sample, sequenced in a study of tumor-infiltrating lymphocytes in primary liver carcinoma (dated by TCRdb to 2016 to 2017). The instrument given in TCRdb is Illumina HiSeq 2500. TCRbeta-specific cDNA was reverse-transcribed from about 500 ng total RNA using a constant-region primer and ProtoScript II reverse transcriptase. The TCRbeta libraries were prepared through three rounds of nested multiplex PCR following a slightly modified ARM-PCR procedure. The first two PCR rounds used multiplex TRBV1-TRBV30 forward primers with a Cbeta reverse primer, each for roughly 11 cycles. TCRdb's own reprocessing of the public reads used fastp at Q25 and MiXCR and kept productive beta chains. Each entry merges the rows of one CDR3 protein and shows their most common DNA and genes. The sample yields around 210,000 distinct CDR3 sequences; 65% were counted once. The top ten hold 6% to 8.5% of the sample.

Blood RNA was extracted from unsorted whole blood with TRIzol reagent; germline DNA came from the DNeasy Blood & Tissue kit. Sequenced sample: peripheral blood. The receptors stem from a woman aged 60-75 years with primary liver carcinoma and hepatitis B virus infection.

The sample holds a few counts of this clonotype. The CDR3 protein is CASSPRTSGFTDTQYF. The CDR3 DNA sequence: TGTGCCAGCAGCCCTCGGACTAGCGGATTCACAGATACGCAGTATTTT. The V gene is TRBV7-2, the J gene TRBJ2-3, with 10 bases identical to TRBD2. Germline V gives CDR1 SGHTA, CDR2 FQGNSA. The length of the CDR3 is 16 residues. J gave up 2 bases and V 5 bases, and 7 bases lay outside the gene matches.

Details on this clonotype: An end of the junction does not agree with germline; a read error may underlie this. The CDR3, as DNA: TGTACCAGCAGCCCCCGTAGTGGGGTGGATGAAGCTTTCTTT. This gives the protein CTSSPRSGVDEAFF. The J gene is TRBJ1-1, the V gene TRBV11-2; D not certain. This CDR3 has 14 amino acids. Germline CDR1 and CDR2: SGHAT and FQNNGV.

With regard to this clonotype: Given a much more abundant clone one base away, this may be a read error. The J gene is TRBJ2-2, the V gene TRBV12-3 or TRBV12-4; D remains ambiguous. The CDR3 totals 12 residues. The V gene lost 7 bases and the J gene lost 4 bases, with 7 bases spanning the gap. The CDR3 sequence is CASNKGTGELFF. The DNA for the CDR3 is TGTGCCAGCAATAAGGGCACCGGGGAGCTGTTTTTT.

This clonotype was seen only a few times. The junction and the germline gene differ at one end; a read error may be behind it. The chain couples TRBV12-3 or TRBV12-4 to TRBJ1-2; the D is unclear. The CDR3 sequence is 13 residues long. The chain's CDR3 is CASGFANNYGYTF. As DNA, the CDR3 is TGTGCCAGCGGTTTTGCTAATAACTATGGCTATACCTTC.

To note about this clonotype: This may be a read error: a much more frequent sequence differs by one nucleotide. The rearrangement joins TRBV5-4 to TRBJ2-7; D could derive from TRBD1 or TRBD2 (5 bases each). Germline-derived CDR1 and CDR2 are SGHNT and YYREEE (reference sequence). This CDR3 comprises 15 residues. V lost 4 bases, J lost 4 bases, and 18 bases lay in between. This CDR3 is CASSPGTAAVYEQYF. In DNA form, the CDR3 reads TGTGCCAGCAGCCCCGGGACGGCGGCTGTGTACGAGCAGTACTTC.

This clonotype turned up a few times. The chain employs TRBV5-1 and TRBJ2-7; 10 nucleotides align to TRBD2. V was pared by 6 bases and J by 2 bases, with 5 bases of the junction left unmatched. Per the germline V gene, CDR1 is SGHRS and CDR2 is YFSETQ. CDR3 length equals 14 residues. CDR3 amino acids: CASNLAGGTYEQYF. The CDR3, as DNA: TGCGCCAGCAACTTAGCGGGAGGAACCTACGAGCAGTACTTC.

Worth noting for this clonotype: The CDR3 ends on some other residue instead of the conserved phenylalanine or tryptophan, so this is likely a read error. This chain joins TRBV11-2 and TRBJ2-4; D might be TRBD1 (6 bases). The CDR3 is 17 amino acids. Trimming shortened V by 8 bases and J by 2 bases, and 22 bases separated the two germline ends. The V gene's germline CDR1 is SGHAT and CDR2 FQNNGV. The CDR3 here is CASGVFVGALTKNIQYV. In nucleotides, the CDR3 is TGTGCCAGCGGCGTTTTTGTGGGGGCGCTAACCAAAAACATTCAGTACGTC.

On this clonotype: A single base separates this from a much larger clone, so it may be a read error. This chain links TRBV5-6 with TRBJ1-1; D may be TRBD1 (5 bases). Per the germline V gene, CDR1 is SGHDT and CDR2 is YYEEEE. Trimming shortened V by 4 bases and J by 6 bases, and 13 bases separated the two germline ends. The CDR3 consists of 13 residues. The CDR3 sequence is CASSMGGSPEAFF. The CDR3 DNA reads TGTGCCAGCAGCATGGGGGGGTCACCTGAAGCTTTCTTT.

A word on this clonotype: The junction and the germline gene differ at one end; a read error may be behind it. DNA for the CDR3: TGTGCCGGCAGCCGCGAAGGACGGAGGGGTTACAAAGAACAGTTCTTC. Its protein is CAGSREGRRGYKEQFF. This chain links TRBV7-9 with TRBJ2-1, with TRBD2 as a possible D gene (6 bases). Germline V gene sequence: CDR1 SEHNR, CDR2 FQNEAQ (reference sequence). The CDR3 runs 16 residues.

This clonotype has ten or more counts. The rearrangement links TRBV11-2 to TRBJ1-2; D unresolved. V lost 0 bases to trimming and J lost 2 bases, with 13 bases between them. The CDR3 contains 16 residues. Germline-derived CDR1 and CDR2 are SGHAT and FQNNGV. The CDR3 loop reads CASSLDLTVFNYGYTF. CDR3 coding DNA: TGTGCCAGCAGCTTAGATCTTACAGTTTTCAACTATGGCTACACCTTC. Filled out from reference TRBV11-2 and TRBJ1-2, the complete variable domain reads EAGVAQSPRYKIIEKRQSVAFWCNPISGHATLYWYQQILGQGPKLLIQFQNNGVVDDSQLPKDRFSAERLKGVDSTLKIQPAKLEDSAVYLCASSLDLTVFNYGYTFGSGTRLTVV.

The V and J genes are TRBV6-5 and TRBJ1-2; 7 bases agree with TRBD1. J was trimmed by 8 bases and V by 0 bases; bases with no gene match: 15. The CDR3 is 17 residues long. Germline-derived CDR1 and CDR2 are MNHEY and SVGAGI. The CDR3 reads CASSYSYAGTDVGGYTF. The DNA of the CDR3 is TGTGCCAGCAGTTACTCCTACGCCGGGACAGATGTTGGCGGCTACACCTTC.

For this clonotype: The junction shows a germline mismatch at one end, possibly a read error. CDR3 sequence (DNA): TGCGGCGTTGAAGTCGGTGGGATTAGCGCAGATACGCAGTATTTT. Translation: CGVEVGGISADTQYF. The chain has TRBV29-1 and TRBJ2-3; D is possibly TRBD2 (5 bases). The CDR3 is 15 residues long. Germline CDR1 SQVTM, CDR2 ANQGSEA.

A remark on this clonotype: One end of the junction is discordant with germline, which a read error may explain. The genes are TRBV5-1 and TRBJ1-2, with 11 bases that match TRBD1. The CDR3 covers 15 residues. Looked up from germline, CDR1 is SGHRS and CDR2 is YFSETQ. Here the CDR3 DNA reads TGCGCCAGCAGGGGGACAGGGGGACCTAACCATGGCTACACCTTC. Its protein is CASRGTGGPNHGYTF.

The V call is TRBV5-1, the J call TRBJ2-2; D remains unclear. Looked up from germline, CDR1 is SGHRS and CDR2 is YFSETQ. Trimming shortened V by 2 bases and J by 1 base, and 12 bases separated the two germline ends. The CDR3 is made up of 16 amino acids. The DNA of the CDR3 is TGCGCCAGCAGCTTATTCACTGGCGGGAACACCGGGGAGCTGTTTTTT. Translation: CASSLFTGGNTGELFF.

On this clonotype itself: A read error may be the cause here, since a much bigger clone is one base away. CDR3 bases: TGTGCCAGCAGCTCCTTGAGGCGGCGGGGCCCTAAGCAGCTCTTC. As protein: CASSSLRRRGPKQLF. J is TRBJ2-1 and V is TRBV11-2, with D possibly TRBD2 on 6 matching bases. CDR3 length: 15 residues. Per germline, CDR1 SGHAT and CDR2 FQNNGV.

Note on this clonotype: Given a much more abundant clone one base away, this may be a read error. J is TRBJ2-1 and V is TRBV12-3 or TRBV12-4; 10 nucleotides align to TRBD2. This CDR3 comprises 18 residues. Germline trimming cut 4 bases from V and 0 bases from J; bases unmatched to any gene: 9. Here the CDR3 DNA reads TGTGCCAGCAGTTCTCAAGCGGGAGGGTCTAGCTCCTACAATGAGCAGTTCTTC. Protein product: CASSSQAGGSSSYNEQFF.

The J gene is TRBJ2-3, the V gene TRBV10-1; the match to TRBD1 covers 8 bases. After removal of 6 bases from V and 3 bases from J, the junction contained 2 bases not matched to a gene. The CDR3 has 13 amino acids. Germline V gene sequence: CDR1 WNHNN, CDR2 SYGVQD (reference sequence). The CDR3 DNA sequence: TGCGCCAGCAGGCGACAGGGGACAGATACGCAGTATTTT. Protein sequence: CASRRQGTDTQYF.

This clonotype was counted ten times or more. The chain recombines TRBV29-1 with TRBJ2-2; 9 bases line up with TRBD1. The trim removed 4 bases at V and 4 bases at J, leaving 4 bases unmatched. Germline values: CDR1 SQVTM, CDR2 ANQGSEA. CDR3 length: 14 amino acids. The CDR3 nucleotides read TGCAGCGTTGGACAGGGGGGTGGCACCGGGGAGCTGTTTTTT. Translation: CSVGQGGGTGELFF.